This entry describes one T cell receptor beta chain. Per the germline V gene, CDR1 is SGHTA and CDR2 is FQGTGA. This CDR3 spans 16 amino acids. V lost 6 bases, J lost 5 bases, and 22 bases lay in between. Measured with immunoSEQ multiplex PCR; TCRdb has only the in-frame clones, and not every one. The sample consists of hundreds of thousands of clones, 70% to 90% of them appearing once. Followed longitudinally, the Seattle patients had been enrolled during active infection. The entry originates in a study of blood T cell repertoires in COVID-19. In the study overall: Samples of COVID-19 (acute and convalescent) were obtained from the United States, Italy and Spain. Sample material is recorded as cDNA or gDNA derived from T cells, B-cell-depleted T cells, or PBMCs.

The specimen was peripheral blood. The chain uses TRBV7-3 and TRBJ2-5, with a weak D call TRBD1 (6 bases). The clonotype originates from a woman aged 55-69 years with COVID-19, enrolled during active disease. CDR3 sequence: CASSPLGGSGVETQYF. CDR3 bases: TGTGCCAGCAGTCCTCTCGGCGGGTCAGGGGTCGAGACCCAGTACTTC.